Shown below are 10 T cell receptor beta chains from a single sample sequenced in a study of blood T cell repertoires in COVID-19. The protocol was immunoSEQ multiplex PCR, while the TCRdb copy is restricted to in-frame clones and leaves out a portion. The repertoire holds about 440,000 clones, with about 90% as singletons. The sequencing input was PBMCs or T cells enriched from blood (not recorded which). The origin of the receptors is a man younger than 35 who had recovered from COVID-19.

The CDR3 nucleotides read TGTGCCAGCACCTACCAATGGGGAAACACCATATATTTT. Residues: CASTYQWGNTIYF. V gene TRBV6-5 combines with J gene TRBJ1-3; D remains unclear. CDR3 length: 13 amino acids. V lost 7 bases to trimming and J lost 4 bases, with 11 bases between them. Germline V gene sequence: CDR1 MNHEY, CDR2 SVGAGI.

The CDR3 DNA reads TGTGCCTGGATTGGGGACAGGGAAGAGAATGGCTACACCTTC. Amino acid sequence: CAWIGDREENGYTF. The chain links TRBV30 to TRBJ1-2; 9 bases align to TRBD1. Unmatched junction bases numbered 9, after V lost 4 bases and J lost 6 bases. This CDR3 is built from 14 residues. From germline, CDR1 is GTSNPN and CDR2 SVGIG (reference sequence).

The V gene is TRBV9, the J gene TRBJ2-3; weak D call: TRBD2 (5 bases). Germline lookup yields CDR1 SGDLS and CDR2 YYNGEE. The CDR3 contains 12 residues. V lost 7 bases to trimming and J lost 2 bases, with 8 bases between them. For the CDR3, the DNA is TGTGCCAGCCGCGGGCTCACAGATACGCAGTATTTT. The encoded protein is CASRGLTDTQYF. Combining the CDR3 with reference TRBV9 and TRBJ2-3 gives the whole variable domain DSGVTQTPKHLITATGQRVTLRCSPRSGDLSVYWYQQSLDQGLQFLIQYYNGEERAKGNILERFSAQQFPDLHSELNLSSLELGDSALYFCASRGLTDTQYFGPGTRLTVL.

This chain links TRBV2 with TRBJ2-5, with D possibly matching TRBD2 (5 bases). CDR1 and CDR2 from the germline V gene are SNHLY and FYNNEI. V lost 1 base, J lost 4 bases, and 10 bases lay in between. CDR3 length: 14 residues. For the CDR3, the DNA is TGTGCCAGCAGTGAAGGGTCTAGCCGAGAGACCCAGTACTTC. This gives the protein CASSEGSSRETQYF.

This clone was seen only once. V and J are TRBV7-2 and TRBJ2-7; TRBD1 matches at 8 bases. CDR1 and CDR2 (germline): SGHTA, FQGNSA. V was clipped by 1 base and J by 2 bases; unmatched bases: 7. The CDR3 loop spans 16 amino acids. For the CDR3, the DNA is TGTGCCAGCAGCTTAGGGTTCGGGACAGGTCCCTACGAGCAGTACTTC. It yields the protein CASSLGFGTGPYEQYF. The variable domain in full, with the rest retrieved from reference TRBV7-2 and TRBJ2-7, is GAGVSQSPSNKVTEKGKDVELRCDPISGHTALYWYRQSLGQGLEFLIYFQGNSAPDKSGLPSDRFSAERTGGSVSTLTIQRTQQEDSAVYLCASSLGFGTGPYEQYFGPGTRLTVT.

The V gene is TRBV7-2, the J gene TRBJ2-5; D is unclear. Trimming cost V 4 bases and J 5 bases, with 11 bases left between them. Per the germline V gene, CDR1 is SGHTA and CDR2 is FQGNSA. There are 13 residues in the CDR3. The CDR3 protein is CASSSSTGETQYF. The CDR3 region has the DNA TGTGCCAGCAGCTCCTCGACTGGGGAGACCCAGTACTTC.

A single count supports this clone. The chain recombines TRBV29-1 with TRBJ2-7; TRBD2 matches 11 bases. The CDR3 runs to 13 residues. The J segment lost 5 bases and the V segment lost 7 bases, leaving 7 bases of the junction unmatched. CDR1 and CDR2 (germline): SQVTM, ANQGSEA. CDR3 coding DNA: TGCAGCGCTGTAGCGGGAGGGCCAAACGAGCAGTACTTC. Translation: CSAVAGGPNEQYF.

The chain employs TRBV30 and TRBJ1-1, with D unresolved. CDR1 GTSNPN and CDR2 SVGIG come from the germline V gene (reference sequence). Trimming left V 1 base short and J 9 bases short, with 9 bases between. The CDR3 length is 11 residues. The CDR3 DNA sequence: TGTGCCTGGAGTGAGGAACAGAAAGCTTTCTTT. Protein sequence: CAWSEEQKAFF.

This chain uses TRBV24-1 with TRBJ2-1; TRBD1 aligns across 7 bases. The CDR3 has 17 amino acids. Trimming removed 4 bases from V and 0 bases from J; junction bases left unmatched: 8. Germline lookup yields CDR1 KGHDR and CDR2 SFDVKD. Written as DNA, the CDR3 is TGTGCCACCAGTGACTACAGGGGCCGAAGCTCCTACAATGAGCAGTTCTTC. It yields the protein CATSDYRGRSSYNEQFF.

The chain recombines TRBV19 with TRBJ1-2, with D perhaps matching TRBD1 (5 bases). Germline V lookup: CDR1 LNHDA, CDR2 SQIVND (reference sequence). The germline V and J ends were trimmed by 5 bases and 4 bases, with 8 bases remaining between them. This CDR3 has 12 amino acids. The CDR3 loop is CASSPGIYGYTF. For the CDR3, the DNA is TGTGCCAGTAGTCCAGGGATCTATGGCTACACCTTC. Together with reference TRBV19 and TRBJ1-2, the CDR3 gives the full variable domain: DGGITQSPKYLFRKEGQNVTLSCEQNLNHDAMYWYRQDPGQGLRLIYYSQIVNDFQKGDIAEGYSVSREKKESFPLTVTSAQKNPTAFYLCASSPGIYGYTFGSGTRLTVV.